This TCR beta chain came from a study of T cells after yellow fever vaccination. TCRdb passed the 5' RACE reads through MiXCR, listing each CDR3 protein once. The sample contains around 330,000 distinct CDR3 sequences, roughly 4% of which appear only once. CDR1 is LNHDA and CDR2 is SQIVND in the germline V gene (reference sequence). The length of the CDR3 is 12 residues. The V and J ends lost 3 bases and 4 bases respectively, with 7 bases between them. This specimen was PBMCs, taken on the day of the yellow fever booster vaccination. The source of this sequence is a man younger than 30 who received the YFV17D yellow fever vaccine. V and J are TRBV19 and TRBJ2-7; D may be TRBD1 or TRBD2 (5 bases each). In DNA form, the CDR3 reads TGTGCCAGTAGTATGGGGGAGTACGAGCAGTACTTC. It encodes CASSMGEYEQYF.